A single TCR beta chain is shown here with its context. As yet, its antigen is unknown. Primers: 60 Vbeta forward and 13 Jbeta reverse. Clones were sequenced by immunoSEQ multiplex PCR, and TCRdb holds only the in-frame ones, with some missing. There are fewer than 200,000 clones in the sample; 68% occur only once, and about 2.9% lies in the top ten. The data derive from a study of cytomegalovirus exposure and HLA in healthy donors. CDR1 and CDR2 from the germline V gene are SNHLY and FYNNEI. The ends were cut back, 4 bases at V and 15 bases at J, with 19 bases in the middle. This CDR3 has 13 amino acids. Study results and limitations: There were several of the most significant clusters that appeared linked to common viral pathogens in a later analysis. By HLA locus, TCR association rates varied in a later analysis, with DRB1 showing the most and HLA-C the fewest.

The chain recombines TRBV2 with TRBJ2-1, with D perhaps matching TRBD2 (5 bases). The source is a middle-aged woman in good health and CMV-seropositive. The sequenced sample was PBMCs. The CDR3 here is CASSVDPGEPRFF. The CDR3 coding sequence is TGTGCCAGCAGTGTTGATCCCGGGGAACCCCGGTTCTTC.